What follows are 24 T cell receptor beta chains derived from one specimen sequenced in a study of long-term antiretroviral therapy in people with HIV. A v3.0 immunoSEQ assay was performed at survey level. Generated by immunoSEQ multiplex PCR, the TCRdb table keeps only in-frame clones and is missing some. This sample has tens of thousands of clones, with about 84% found just once. Sequenced here: unsorted PBMCs, sampled 4.7 to 5 years after starting antiretroviral therapy. These receptors originate from a man aged 40-49 years with HIV.

V is TRBV18 and J is TRBJ1-2; D is undetermined. Trimming shortened V by 2 bases and J by 3 bases, and 7 bases separated the two germline ends. Germline CDR1 KGHSH, CDR2 LQKENI. This CDR3 spans 13 amino acids. The CDR3 loop reads CASSPGGDYGYTF. As DNA, the CDR3 is TGTGCCAGCTCACCAGGCGGTGACTATGGCTACACCTTC.

This clone has only one observation. J is TRBJ2-5 and V is TRBV7-7; no firm D call. The CDR3 is made up of 13 amino acids. Germline V CDR1 and CDR2: SSHAT, FNYEAQ (reference sequence). V shed 5 bases and J shed 4 bases, with 11 bases lying between them. The CDR3 DNA follows: TGTGCCAGCAGCAAGGGCGGCCGAGAGACCCAGTACTTC. This translates into CASSKGGRETQYF.

The chain couples TRBV19 to TRBJ2-7, with D possibly matching TRBD1 (5 bases). Germline V lookup: CDR1 LNHDA, CDR2 SQIVND (reference sequence). The CDR3 consists of 14 residues. V gave up 2 bases and J gave up 3 bases, with 11 bases separating them. The CDR3 protein is CASSILGQNYEQYF. The CDR3 DNA is TGTGCCAGTAGTATATTGGGGCAGAACTACGAGCAGTACTTC.

This clone has only one observation. This chain uses TRBV11-2 with TRBJ2-7, with D unresolved. Deletions cut 1 base from V and 2 bases from J, with 18 bases between. The CDR3 is made up of 17 amino acids. The germline V gene encodes CDR1 SGHAT and CDR2 FQNNGV. The CDR3 sequence is CASSLVWQAGSTYEQYF. In nucleotides, the CDR3 is TGTGCCAGCAGCTTAGTGTGGCAGGCAGGTTCCACCTACGAGCAGTACTTC.

The V gene is TRBV5-5, the J gene TRBJ1-1; D unresolved. The length of the CDR3 is 14 residues. V was cut by 4 bases and J by 5 bases, with 15 bases left in between. Germline lookup yields CDR1 SGHKS and CDR2 YYEKEE (reference sequence). CDR3 region: CASSLVIVGTEAFF. In DNA form, the CDR3 reads TGTGCCAGCAGCCTGGTTATCGTGGGGACTGAAGCTTTCTTT.

The rearrangement links TRBV27 to TRBJ1-4, with a tentative D call TRBD1 (5 bases). Germline V gives CDR1 MNHEY, CDR2 SMNVEV (reference sequence). Trimming left V 1 base short and J 7 bases short, with 10 bases between. The CDR3 totals 14 residues. The CDR3 region is CASSLLGVGEKLFF. The CDR3 DNA is TGTGCCAGCAGTTTATTGGGGGTGGGTGAAAAACTGTTTTTT.

This chain links TRBV27 with TRBJ2-3; D is perhaps TRBD2 (6 bases). Trimming removed 1 base from V and 6 bases from J, with 8 bases in between. The V gene's germline CDR1 is MNHEY and CDR2 SMNVEV (reference sequence). The CDR3 has 13 amino acids. This CDR3 reads CASSLWAGDTQYF. In nucleotides, the CDR3 is TGTGCCAGCAGTTTATGGGCGGGGGATACGCAGTATTTT.

The chain links TRBV5-1 to TRBJ2-1; 16 bases line up with TRBD2. CDR1 and CDR2 from the germline V gene are SGHRS and YFSETQ. The CDR3 totals 17 residues. With V trimmed by 7 bases and J by 5 bases, 9 bases remained unmatched. The CDR3 coding sequence is TGCGCCAGCCGACCGGGACTAGCGGGAGGGCGAGACAATGAGCAGTTCTTC. Translation gives CASRPGLAGGRDNEQFF.

V and J are TRBV5-1 and TRBJ1-1; D not resolved. The CDR3 runs to 13 residues. Germline V gene sequence: CDR1 SGHRS, CDR2 YFSETQ. Trimming left V 5 bases short and J 3 bases short, with 11 bases between. The CDR3, as DNA: TGCGCCAGCAGGAGGGAGGGCCACACTGAAGCTTTCTTT. Its translation: CASRREGHTEAFF.

The V and J genes are TRBV15 and TRBJ1-4, with D possibly TRBD1 on 6 matching bases. Trimming stripped 1 base from V and 4 bases from J, with 13 bases between. The CDR3 consists of 16 residues. Germline CDR1 LNHNV, CDR2 YYDKDF (reference sequence). CDR3 sequence reads: CATSRGTAQVNEKLFF. For the CDR3, the DNA is TGTGCCACCAGCAGAGGGACAGCCCAGGTTAATGAAAAACTGTTTTTT.

The V gene is TRBV4-3, the J gene TRBJ2-7; tentative D call: TRBD2 (5 bases). The CDR3 has 15 amino acids. Trimming removed 1 base from V and 4 bases from J, with 14 bases in between. Germline V gives CDR1 LGHNA, CDR2 YSLEER. The CDR3 is CASSQAAGFHYEQYF. The CDR3 DNA reads as TGCGCCAGCAGCCAAGCCGCGGGTTTCCATTACGAGCAGTACTTC.

This clone occurred once. The CDR3 spells CASSSYPGQNTEAFF. The CDR3 nucleotides read TGTGCCAGCAGCTCCTATCCGGGACAGAACACTGAAGCTTTCTTT. The V call is TRBV7-9, the J call TRBJ1-1; the D gene is possibly TRBD1 (6 bases). Germline CDR1 is SEHNR and CDR2 is FQNEAQ (reference sequence). The germline V and J ends were trimmed by 4 bases and 1 base, with 13 bases remaining between them. The length of the CDR3 is 15 residues.

V usage is TRBV29-1 and J usage is TRBJ2-7, with D possibly matching TRBD1 (6 bases). V lost 4 bases to trimming and J lost 0 bases, with 13 bases between them. CDR1 and CDR2 from the germline V gene are SQVTM and ANQGSEA. The CDR3 sequence is 14 residues long. The CDR3 region has the DNA TGCAGCGTTGGGGGGCAGGGATCCTCCTACGAGCAGTACTTC. It is translated as CSVGGQGSSYEQYF.

The chain combines TRBV9 with TRBJ2-1, with D uncertain. Germline CDR1 and CDR2: SGDLS and YYNGEE. CDR3 length: 15 amino acids. V was clipped by 3 bases and J by 2 bases, with 12 bases between them. The CDR3 is CASSAQTYTYNEQFF. The CDR3 nucleotides are TGTGCCAGCAGCGCCCAGACCTACACCTACAATGAGCAGTTCTTC.

The V gene is TRBV28, the J gene TRBJ1-1, with D hard to call. This CDR3 comprises 12 residues. The V gene's germline CDR1 is MDHEN and CDR2 SYDVKM. Trimming removed 2 bases from V and 3 bases from J, with 4 bases in between. CDR3 residues: CASSLKYTEAFF. The CDR3 DNA sequence: TGTGCCAGCAGTTTAAAGTACACTGAAGCTTTCTTT.

This rearrangement joins TRBV12-5 to TRBJ2-3, with 10 nucleotides matching TRBD1. Germline V gene data show CDR1 as LGHNT and CDR2 as FRNRAP. V shed 3 bases and J 4 bases; nucleotides not matched to a gene: 10. The CDR3 length is 17 residues. The CDR3 reads CASGFYSDRGRSDTQYF. The CDR3 region has the DNA TGTGCTAGTGGTTTCTACTCCGACAGGGGGCGGTCAGATACGCAGTATTTT.

J is TRBJ1-1 and V is TRBV10-3, with D perhaps TRBD1 (5 bases). Trimming stripped 2 bases from V and 8 bases from J, with 9 bases between. This CDR3 is built from 12 residues. Germline-derived CDR1 and CDR2 are ENHRY and SYGVKD. The CDR3 loop is CAISERGTEAFF. For the CDR3, the DNA is TGTGCCATCAGTGAGAGAGGGACCGAAGCTTTCTTT.

The chain employs TRBV7-2 and TRBJ2-1; D remains unclear. Looked up from germline, CDR1 is SGHTA and CDR2 is FQGNSA. This CDR3 spans 13 amino acids. Between the trimmed V and J ends, which lost 6 bases and 1 base, there was a span of 7 bases. CDR3: CASSLTSYNEQFF. In nucleotides, the CDR3 is TGTGCCAGCAGTTTGACGTCCTACAATGAGCAGTTCTTC.

The chain combines TRBV30 with TRBJ1-4; D may be TRBD1 (5 bases). The CDR3 is 13 residues long. The ends were cut back, 2 bases at V and 8 bases at J, with 12 bases in the middle. CDR1 is GTSNPN and CDR2 is SVGIG in the germline V gene (reference sequence). The CDR3 bases are TGTGCCTGGAGTAAAGGGGTAGGAGAAAAACTGTTTTTT. Protein product: CAWSKGVGEKLFF.

The V gene is TRBV11-3, the J gene TRBJ2-7; possibly TRBD1 or TRBD2 for D (5 bases each). The CDR3 runs to 12 residues. V lost 11 bases and J 6 bases, leaving 17 bases between the germline ends. Germline V gene sequence: CDR1 SGHNT, CDR2 YENEEA. The CDR3 here is CASRGRIGEQYF. The CDR3 DNA follows: TGTGCCTCCCGGGGACGGATAGGCGAGCAGTACTTC.

The chain recombines TRBV30 with TRBJ1-5; no definite D call. Germline V CDR1 and CDR2: GTSNPN, SVGIG (reference sequence). Trimming took 0 bases from V and 5 from J, leaving 5 bases between them. The CDR3 has 12 residues. The CDR3, as DNA: TGTGCCTGGAGTGTCCTGGATCAGCCCCAGCATTTT. Protein product: CAWSVLDQPQHF.

This chain links TRBV19 with TRBJ2-3, with no clear D. V lost 3 bases and J 6 bases, leaving 4 bases between the germline ends. In germline, CDR1 is LNHDA, CDR2 SQIVND (reference sequence). There are 11 residues in the CDR3. For the CDR3, the DNA is TGTGCCAGTAGTATTAGTGATACGCAGTATTTT. This encodes CASSISDTQYF.

The chain couples TRBV29-1 to TRBJ2-7, with 8 bases matching TRBD2. CDR1 is SQVTM and CDR2 is ANQGSEA in the germline V gene. The trim removed 7 bases at V and 3 bases at J, leaving 8 bases unmatched. The CDR3 loop spans 13 amino acids. In DNA form, the CDR3 reads TGCAGCGCCGAAGCGGGAGCGGGCTACGAGCAGTACTTC. Encoded protein: CSAEAGAGYEQYF.

A remark on this clone: The junction shows a germline mismatch at one end, possibly a read error. V gene TRBV6-1 combines with J gene TRBJ2-1; D is perhaps TRBD1 or TRBD2 (5 bases each). There are 15 residues in the CDR3. The germline gives CDR1 MNHNS, CDR2 SASEGT. The CDR3 loop is CASREGTLAYNEQFF. CDR3 sequence (DNA): TGTGCCAGCAGGGAAGGGACCTTAGCCTACAATGAGCAGTTCTTC.